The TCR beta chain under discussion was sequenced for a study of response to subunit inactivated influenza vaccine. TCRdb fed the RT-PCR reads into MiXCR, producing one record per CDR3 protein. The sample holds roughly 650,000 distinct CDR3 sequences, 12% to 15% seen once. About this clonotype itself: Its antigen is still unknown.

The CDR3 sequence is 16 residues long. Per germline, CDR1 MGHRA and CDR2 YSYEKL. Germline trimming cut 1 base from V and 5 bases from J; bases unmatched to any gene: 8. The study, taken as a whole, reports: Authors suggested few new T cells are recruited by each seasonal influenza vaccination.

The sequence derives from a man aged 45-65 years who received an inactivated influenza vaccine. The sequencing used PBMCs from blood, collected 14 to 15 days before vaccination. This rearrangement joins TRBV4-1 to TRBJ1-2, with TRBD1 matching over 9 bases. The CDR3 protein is CASSQGLKGQGYGYTF. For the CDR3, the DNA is TGCGCCAGCAGCCAAGGGCTTAAGGGACAGGGATATGGCTACACCTTC.